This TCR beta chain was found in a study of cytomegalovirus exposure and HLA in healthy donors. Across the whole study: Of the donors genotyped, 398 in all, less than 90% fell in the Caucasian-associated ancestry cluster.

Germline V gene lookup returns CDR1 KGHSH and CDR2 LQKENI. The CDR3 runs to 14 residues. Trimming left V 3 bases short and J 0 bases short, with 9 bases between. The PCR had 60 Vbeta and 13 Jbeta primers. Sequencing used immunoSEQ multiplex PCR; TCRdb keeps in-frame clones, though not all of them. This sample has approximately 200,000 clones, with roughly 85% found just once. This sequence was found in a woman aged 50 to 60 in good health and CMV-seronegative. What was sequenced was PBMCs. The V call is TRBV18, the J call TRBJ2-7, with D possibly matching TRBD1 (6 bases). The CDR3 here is CASSPTGSSYEQYF. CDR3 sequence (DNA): TGTGCCAGCTCACCTACAGGGAGCTCCTACGAGCAGTACTTC.